This T cell receptor (beta chain) came from a study of T cells in Graves' hyperthyroidism and ophthalmopathy. From RNA transcripts, TCR beta CDR3 regions were amplified. Using the HTBI primer set, a first-round RT-PCR was run on the TCR CDR3. TCRdb recomputed calls from the multiplex PCR reads with MiXCR, one row per CDR3 protein. Of 450,000 to 700,000 distinct CDR3 sequences listed, about 43% are singletons. CDR3 length: 13 amino acids. CDR1 is SGHRS and CDR2 is YFSETQ in the germline V gene. Trimming removed 1 base from V and 0 bases from J, with 4 bases in between. A patient was excluded if there was uncontrolled infection, other autoimmune disease, pregnancy or lactation. Ten or more counts support this clonotype.

The source is an adult woman with Graves' disease, either hyperthyroidism or ophthalmopathy (not recorded which). V usage is TRBV5-1 and J usage is TRBJ1-1; D is uncertain. Sequences were obtained from peripheral blood or thyroid tissue (not recorded which). CDR3 coding DNA: TGCGCCAGCAGCTTGACGATGAACACTGAAGCTTTCTTT. Protein product: CASSLTMNTEAFF.